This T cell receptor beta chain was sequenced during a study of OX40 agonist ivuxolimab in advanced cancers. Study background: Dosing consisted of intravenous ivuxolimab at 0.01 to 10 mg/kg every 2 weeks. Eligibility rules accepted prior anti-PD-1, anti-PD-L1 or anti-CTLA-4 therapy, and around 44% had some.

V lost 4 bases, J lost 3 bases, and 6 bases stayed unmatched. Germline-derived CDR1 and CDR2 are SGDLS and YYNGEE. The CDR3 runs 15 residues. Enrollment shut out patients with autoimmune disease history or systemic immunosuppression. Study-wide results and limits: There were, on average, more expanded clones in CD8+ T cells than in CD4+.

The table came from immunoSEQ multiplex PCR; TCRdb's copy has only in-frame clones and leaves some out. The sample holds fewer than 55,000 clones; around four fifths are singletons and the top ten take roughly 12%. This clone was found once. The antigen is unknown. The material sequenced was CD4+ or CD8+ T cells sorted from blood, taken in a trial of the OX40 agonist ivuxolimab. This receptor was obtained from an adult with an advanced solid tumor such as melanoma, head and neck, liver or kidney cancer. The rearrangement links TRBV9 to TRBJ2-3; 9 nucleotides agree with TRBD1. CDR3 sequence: CASSRWTGETDTQYF. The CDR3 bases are TGTGCCAGCAGCAGGTGGACAGGGGAAACAGATACGCAGTATTTT.